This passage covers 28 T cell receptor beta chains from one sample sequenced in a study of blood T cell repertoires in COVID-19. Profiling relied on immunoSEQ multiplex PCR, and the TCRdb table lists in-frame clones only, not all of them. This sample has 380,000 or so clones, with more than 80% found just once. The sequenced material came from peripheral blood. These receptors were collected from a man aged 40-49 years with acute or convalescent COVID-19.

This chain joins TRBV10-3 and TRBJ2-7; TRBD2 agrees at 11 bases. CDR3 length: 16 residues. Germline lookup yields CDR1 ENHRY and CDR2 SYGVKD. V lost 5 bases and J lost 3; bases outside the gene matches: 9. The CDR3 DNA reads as TGTGCCATCAGTACGACCGGGACTAGCGGCAACTACGAGCAGTACTTC. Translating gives CAISTTGTSGNYEQYF.

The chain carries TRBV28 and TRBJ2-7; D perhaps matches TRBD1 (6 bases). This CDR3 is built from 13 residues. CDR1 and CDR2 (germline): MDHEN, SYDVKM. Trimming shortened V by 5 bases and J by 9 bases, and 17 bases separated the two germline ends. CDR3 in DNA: TGTGCCAGCAGTCGACAGGCTGCTGTGGGGCAGTACTTC. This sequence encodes CASSRQAAVGQYF.

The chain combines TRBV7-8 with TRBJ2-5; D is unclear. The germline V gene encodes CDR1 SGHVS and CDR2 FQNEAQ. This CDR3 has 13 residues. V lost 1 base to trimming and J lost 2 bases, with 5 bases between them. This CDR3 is CASSLGSQETQYF. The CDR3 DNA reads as TGTGCCAGCAGCTTAGGCAGTCAAGAGACCCAGTACTTC.

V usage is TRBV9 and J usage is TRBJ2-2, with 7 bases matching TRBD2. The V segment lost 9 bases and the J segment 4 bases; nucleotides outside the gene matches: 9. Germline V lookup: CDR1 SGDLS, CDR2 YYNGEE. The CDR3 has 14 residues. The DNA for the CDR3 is TGTGCCACATCCCGGGGGGAGTTCACCGGGGAGCTGTTTTTT. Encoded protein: CATSRGEFTGELFF.

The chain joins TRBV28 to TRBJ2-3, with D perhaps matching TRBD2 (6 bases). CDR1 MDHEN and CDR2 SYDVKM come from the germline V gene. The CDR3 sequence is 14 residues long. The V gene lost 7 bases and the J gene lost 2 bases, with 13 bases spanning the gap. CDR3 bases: TGTGCCAGCAACCGGGACTCAACCACAGATACGCAGTATTTT. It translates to CASNRDSTTDTQYF.

CDR3 loop: CASSLGLGSKAGGPEQYF. The CDR3 nucleotides are TGTGCCAGCAGCTTAGGCTTGGGGTCGAAAGCGGGGGGGCCCGAGCAGTACTTC. The rearrangement links TRBV7-8 to TRBJ2-7, with 10 bases lining up with TRBD2. Germline V lookup: CDR1 SGHVS, CDR2 FQNEAQ. The CDR3 sequence is 18 residues long. V gave up 1 base and J gave up 6 bases; unmatched junction bases: 15.

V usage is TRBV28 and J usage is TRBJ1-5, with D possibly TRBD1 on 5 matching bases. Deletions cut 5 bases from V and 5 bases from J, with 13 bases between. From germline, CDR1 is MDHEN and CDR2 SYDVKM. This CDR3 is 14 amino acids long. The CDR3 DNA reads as TGTGCCAGCAGTCCACCACAGGACGATCAGCCCCAGCATTTT. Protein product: CASSPPQDDQPQHF.

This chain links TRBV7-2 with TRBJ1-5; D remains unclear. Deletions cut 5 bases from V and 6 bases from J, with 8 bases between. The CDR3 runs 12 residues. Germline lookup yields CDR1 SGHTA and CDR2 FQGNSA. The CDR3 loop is CASSPSGQPQHF. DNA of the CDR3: TGTGCCAGCAGCCCTAGCGGTCAGCCCCAGCATTTT.

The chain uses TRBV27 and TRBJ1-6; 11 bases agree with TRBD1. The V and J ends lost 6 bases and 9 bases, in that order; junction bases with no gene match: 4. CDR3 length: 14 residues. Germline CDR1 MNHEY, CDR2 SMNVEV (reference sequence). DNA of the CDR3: TGTGCCAGCAGCCCCGGGACAGGGGGTTCACCCCTCCACTTT. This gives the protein CASSPGTGGSPLHF.

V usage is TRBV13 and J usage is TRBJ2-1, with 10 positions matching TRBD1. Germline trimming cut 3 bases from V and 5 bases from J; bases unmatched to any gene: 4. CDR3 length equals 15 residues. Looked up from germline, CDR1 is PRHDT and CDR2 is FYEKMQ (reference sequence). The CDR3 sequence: CASSFTGTGDNEQFF. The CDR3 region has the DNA TGTGCCAGCAGCTTTACCGGGACAGGGGACAATGAGCAGTTCTTC.

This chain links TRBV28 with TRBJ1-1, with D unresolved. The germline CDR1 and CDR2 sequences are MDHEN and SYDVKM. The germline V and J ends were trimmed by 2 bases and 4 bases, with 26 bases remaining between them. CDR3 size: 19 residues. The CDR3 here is CASSLKGLVRIRSGTEAFF. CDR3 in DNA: TGTGCCAGCAGTTTAAAAGGTTTAGTCAGGATCAGGTCAGGCACTGAAGCTTTCTTT.

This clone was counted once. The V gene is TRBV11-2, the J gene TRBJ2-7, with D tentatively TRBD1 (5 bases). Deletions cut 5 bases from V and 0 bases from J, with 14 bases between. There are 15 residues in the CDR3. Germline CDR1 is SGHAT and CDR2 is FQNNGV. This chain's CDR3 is CASSLWQGNSYEQYF. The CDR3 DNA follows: TGTGCCAGCAGCCTGTGGCAGGGCAACTCCTACGAGCAGTACTTC.

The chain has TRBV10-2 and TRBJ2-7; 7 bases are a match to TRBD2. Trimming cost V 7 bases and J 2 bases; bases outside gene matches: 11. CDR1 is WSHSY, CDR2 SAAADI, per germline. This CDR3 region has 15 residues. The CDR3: CASIPGTIFPYEQYF. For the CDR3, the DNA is TGCGCCAGCATCCCGGGGACTATCTTCCCCTACGAGCAGTACTTC.

The CDR3 sequence: CASSLNRGSSNTGELFF. The CDR3 nucleotides are TGTGCCAGCAGCCTTAACAGGGGGAGTTCGAACACCGGGGAGCTGTTTTTT. V usage is TRBV27 and J usage is TRBJ2-2, with 8 bases identical to TRBD1. The germline CDR1 and CDR2 sequences are MNHEY and SMNVEV (reference sequence). The CDR3 contains 17 residues. After removal of 6 bases from V and 0 bases from J, the junction contained 9 bases not matched to a gene.

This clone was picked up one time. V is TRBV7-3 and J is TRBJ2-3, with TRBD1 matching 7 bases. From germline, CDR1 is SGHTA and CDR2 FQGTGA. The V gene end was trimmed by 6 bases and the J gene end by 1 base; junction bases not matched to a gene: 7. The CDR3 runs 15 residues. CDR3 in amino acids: CASSLGGPGTDTQYF. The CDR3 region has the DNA TGTGCCAGCAGTTTAGGGGGCCCCGGCACAGATACGCAGTATTTT.

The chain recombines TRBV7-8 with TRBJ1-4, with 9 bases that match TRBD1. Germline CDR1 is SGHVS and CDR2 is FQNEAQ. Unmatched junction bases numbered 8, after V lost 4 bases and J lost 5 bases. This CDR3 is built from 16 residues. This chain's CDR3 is CASSSTGTGLNEKLFF. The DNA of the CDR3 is TGTGCCAGCAGCTCAACCGGGACAGGGCTAAATGAAAAACTGTTTTTT. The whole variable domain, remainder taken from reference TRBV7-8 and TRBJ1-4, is GAGVSQSPRYKVAKRGQDVALRCDPISGHVSLFWYQQALGQGPEFLTYFQNEAQLDKSGLPSDRFFAERPEGSVSTLKIQRTQQEDSAVYLCASSSTGTGLNEKLFFGSGTQLSVL.

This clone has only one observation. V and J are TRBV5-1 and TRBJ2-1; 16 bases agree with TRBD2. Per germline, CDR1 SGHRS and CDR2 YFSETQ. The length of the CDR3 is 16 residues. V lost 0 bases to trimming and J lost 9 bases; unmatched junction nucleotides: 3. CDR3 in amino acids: CASSLEGLAGGGEQFF. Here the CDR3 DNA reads TGCGCCAGCAGCTTGGAGGGACTAGCGGGAGGGGGTGAGCAGTTCTTC.

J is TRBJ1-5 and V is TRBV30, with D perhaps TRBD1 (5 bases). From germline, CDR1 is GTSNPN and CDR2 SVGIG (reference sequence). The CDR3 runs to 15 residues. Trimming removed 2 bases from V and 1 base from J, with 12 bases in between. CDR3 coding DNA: TGTGCCTGGAGTTCGGGGGGAGCCAGCAATCAGCCCCAGCATTTT. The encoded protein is CAWSSGGASNQPQHF.

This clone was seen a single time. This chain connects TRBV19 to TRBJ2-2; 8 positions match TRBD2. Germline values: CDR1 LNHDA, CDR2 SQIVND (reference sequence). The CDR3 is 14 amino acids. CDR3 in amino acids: CATRGGANTGELFF. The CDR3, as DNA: TGTGCGACCCGGGGGGGAGCGAACACCGGGGAGCTGTTTTTT. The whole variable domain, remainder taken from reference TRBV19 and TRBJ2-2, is DGGITQSPKYLFRKEGQNVTLSCEQNLNHDAMYWYRQDPGQGLRLIYYSQIVNDFQKGDIAEGYSVSREKKESFPLTVTSAQKNPTAFYLCATRGGANTGELFFGEGSRLTVL.

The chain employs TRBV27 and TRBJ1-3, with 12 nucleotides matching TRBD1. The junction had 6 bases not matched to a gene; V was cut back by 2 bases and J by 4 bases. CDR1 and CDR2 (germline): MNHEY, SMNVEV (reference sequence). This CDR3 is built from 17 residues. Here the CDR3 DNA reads TGTGCCAGCAGTTTAGAAGGGGACAGGGGGCAAGGAAACACCATATATTTT. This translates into CASSLEGDRGQGNTIYF.

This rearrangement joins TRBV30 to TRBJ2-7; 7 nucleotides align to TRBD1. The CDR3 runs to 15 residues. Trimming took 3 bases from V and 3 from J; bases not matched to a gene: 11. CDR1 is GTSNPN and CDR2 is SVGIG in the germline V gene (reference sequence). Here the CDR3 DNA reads TGTGCCTGGAGAGCCGGGACAGCATACCTCTACGAGCAGTACTTC. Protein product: CAWRAGTAYLYEQYF.

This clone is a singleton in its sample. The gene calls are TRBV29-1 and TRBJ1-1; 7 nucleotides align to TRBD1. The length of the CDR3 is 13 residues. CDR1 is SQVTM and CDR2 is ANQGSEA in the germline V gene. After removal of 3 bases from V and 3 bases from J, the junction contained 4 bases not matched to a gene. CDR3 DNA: TGCAGCGTTGAGGAGGGGGCGTACACTGAAGCTTTCTTT. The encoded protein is CSVEEGAYTEAFF.

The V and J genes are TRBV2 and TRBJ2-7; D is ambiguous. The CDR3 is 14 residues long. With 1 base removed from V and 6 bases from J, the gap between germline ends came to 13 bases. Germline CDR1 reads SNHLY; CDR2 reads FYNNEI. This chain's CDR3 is CASSEEAVGGEQYF. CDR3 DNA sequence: TGTGCCAGCAGTGAAGAGGCGGTGGGTGGCGAGCAGTACTTC. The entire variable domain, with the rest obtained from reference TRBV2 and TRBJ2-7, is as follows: EPEVTQTPSHQVTQMGQEVILRCVPISNHLYFYWYRQILGQKVEFLVSFYNNEISEKSEIFDDQFSVERPDGSNFTLKIRSTKLEDSAMYFCASSEEAVGGEQYFGPGTRLTVT.

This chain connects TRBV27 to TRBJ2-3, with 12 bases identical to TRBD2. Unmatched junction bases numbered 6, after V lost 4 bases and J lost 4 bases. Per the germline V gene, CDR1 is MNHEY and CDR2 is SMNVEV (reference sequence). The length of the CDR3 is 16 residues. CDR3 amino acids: CASSSVTSGGADTQYF. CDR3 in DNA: TGTGCCAGCAGTTCTGTGACTAGCGGGGGAGCAGATACGCAGTATTTT.

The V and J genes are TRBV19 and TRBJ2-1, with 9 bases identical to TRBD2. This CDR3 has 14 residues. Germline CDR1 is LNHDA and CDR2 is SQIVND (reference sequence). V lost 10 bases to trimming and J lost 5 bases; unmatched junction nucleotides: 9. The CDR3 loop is CATKQREANNEQFF. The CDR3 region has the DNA TGTGCCACCAAGCAGCGGGAGGCGAACAATGAGCAGTTCTTC.

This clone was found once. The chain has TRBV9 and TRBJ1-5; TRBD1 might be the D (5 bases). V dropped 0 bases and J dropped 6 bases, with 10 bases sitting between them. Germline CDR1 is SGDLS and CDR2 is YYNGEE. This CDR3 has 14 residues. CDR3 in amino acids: CASSVGGVGQPQHF. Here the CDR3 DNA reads TGTGCCAGCAGCGTAGGGGGGGTAGGTCAGCCCCAGCATTTT.

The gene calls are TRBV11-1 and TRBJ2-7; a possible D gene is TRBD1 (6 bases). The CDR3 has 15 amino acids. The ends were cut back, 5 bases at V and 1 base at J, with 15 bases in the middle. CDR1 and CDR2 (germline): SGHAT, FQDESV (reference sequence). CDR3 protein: CASSRHRDKSYEQYF. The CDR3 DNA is TGTGCCAGCAGCCGCCACCGGGACAAATCCTACGAGCAGTACTTC.

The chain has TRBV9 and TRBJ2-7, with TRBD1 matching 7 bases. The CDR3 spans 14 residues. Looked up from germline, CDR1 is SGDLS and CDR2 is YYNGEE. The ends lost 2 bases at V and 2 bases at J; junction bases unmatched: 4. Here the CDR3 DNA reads TGTGCCAGCAGCGTCGGACAGGAGACCTACGAGCAGTACTTC. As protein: CASSVGQETYEQYF. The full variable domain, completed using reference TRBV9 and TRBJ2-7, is DSGVTQTPKHLITATGQRVTLRCSPRSGDLSVYWYQQSLDQGLQFLIQYYNGEERAKGNILERFSAQQFPDLHSELNLSSLELGDSALYFCASSVGQETYEQYFGPGTRLTVT.